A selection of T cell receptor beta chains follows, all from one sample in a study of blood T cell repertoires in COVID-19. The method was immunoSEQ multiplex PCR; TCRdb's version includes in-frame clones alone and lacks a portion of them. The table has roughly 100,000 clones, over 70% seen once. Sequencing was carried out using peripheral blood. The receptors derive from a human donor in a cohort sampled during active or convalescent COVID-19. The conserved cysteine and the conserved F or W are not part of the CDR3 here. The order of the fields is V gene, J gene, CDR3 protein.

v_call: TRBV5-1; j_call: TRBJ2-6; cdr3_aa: ASSLGGAGANVLT
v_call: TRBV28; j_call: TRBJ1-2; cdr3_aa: ASSLRQGVGYGYT
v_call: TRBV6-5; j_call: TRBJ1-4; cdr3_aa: ASGSSGTPNEKLF
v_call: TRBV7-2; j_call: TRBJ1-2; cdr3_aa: ASSSIGPDRGYT
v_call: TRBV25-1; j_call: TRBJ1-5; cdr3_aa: ASSERGGQPQH
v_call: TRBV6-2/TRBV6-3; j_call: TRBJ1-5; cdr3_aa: ASSNGHQPQH
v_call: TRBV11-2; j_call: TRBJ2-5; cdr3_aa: ASSFRTGNPQETQY
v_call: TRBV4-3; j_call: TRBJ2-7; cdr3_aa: ASSPGTGSGEQY
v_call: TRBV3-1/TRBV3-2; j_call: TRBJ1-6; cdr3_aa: ASSQRTGGLGSPLH
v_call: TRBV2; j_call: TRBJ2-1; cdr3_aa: ASSTGLAGSEQF
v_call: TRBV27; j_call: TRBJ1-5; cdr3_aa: ASSSLNQPQH
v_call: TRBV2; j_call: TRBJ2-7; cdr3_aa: ASTASGGQNEQY
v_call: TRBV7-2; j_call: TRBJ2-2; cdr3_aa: ASSLARGGAATGELF
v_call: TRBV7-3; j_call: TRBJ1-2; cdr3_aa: ASRPTGAQANYGYT
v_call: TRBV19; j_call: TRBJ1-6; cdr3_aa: ASSGQGLSSYNSPLH
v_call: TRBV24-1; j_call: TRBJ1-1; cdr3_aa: ATRKGVNTEAF
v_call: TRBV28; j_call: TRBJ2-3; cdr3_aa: ASRAWDKYTDTQY
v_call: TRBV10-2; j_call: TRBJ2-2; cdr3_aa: ASSESTQRGELF
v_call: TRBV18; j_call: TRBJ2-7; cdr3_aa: ASSPQIGGSYEQY
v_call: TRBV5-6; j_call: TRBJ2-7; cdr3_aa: ASSFGPVYEQY
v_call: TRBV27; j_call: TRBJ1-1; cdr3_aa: ASTIGTGGIGTEAF
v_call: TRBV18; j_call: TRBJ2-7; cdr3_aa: ASSPFGSLSGYEQY
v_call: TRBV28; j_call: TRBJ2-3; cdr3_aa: ASSLSLAGGRLNTQY
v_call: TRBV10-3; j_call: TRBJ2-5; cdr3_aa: AISVGLAGAETQY
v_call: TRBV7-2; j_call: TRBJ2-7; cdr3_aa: ASSSQGTAIYEQY
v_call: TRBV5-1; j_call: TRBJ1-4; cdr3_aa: ASSPLTGGKEKLF
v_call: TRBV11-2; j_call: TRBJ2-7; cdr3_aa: ASSYLMGRVQIYEQY
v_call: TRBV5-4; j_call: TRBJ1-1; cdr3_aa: ASGTGMNTEAF
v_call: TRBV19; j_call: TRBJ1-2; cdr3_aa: ASSRQAYGYT
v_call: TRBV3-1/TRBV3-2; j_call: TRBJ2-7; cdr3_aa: ASSQELLTYEQY
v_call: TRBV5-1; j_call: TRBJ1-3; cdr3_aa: ASRDRQNTIY
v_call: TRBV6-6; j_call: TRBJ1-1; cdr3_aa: ASSYAAGVRGEAF
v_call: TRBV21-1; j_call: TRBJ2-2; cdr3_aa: ASSAGQRNTGELF
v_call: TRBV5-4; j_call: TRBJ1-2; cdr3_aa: ASSSGQGYYGYT
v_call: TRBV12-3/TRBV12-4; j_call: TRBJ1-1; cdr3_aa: ASSLAANTEAF
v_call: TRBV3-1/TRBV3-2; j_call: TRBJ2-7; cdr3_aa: ASSQTTAGGDYEQY
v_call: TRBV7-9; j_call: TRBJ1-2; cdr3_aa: ASSSYSGTANGYT
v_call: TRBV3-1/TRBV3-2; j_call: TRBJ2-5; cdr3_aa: ASSQDTRGVETQY
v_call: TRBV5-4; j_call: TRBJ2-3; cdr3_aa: ASSSSTGYTDTQY
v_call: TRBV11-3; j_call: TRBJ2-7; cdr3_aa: ASSLQGLSEQY
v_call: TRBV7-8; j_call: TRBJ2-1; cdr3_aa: ASSLVPGGSEQF